The 20 T cell receptor beta chains presented below share a single source sample, sequenced in a study of CD8+ T cells in alopecia areata. Using CD4, CD8alpha, NKG2D, NKG2ACE and other markers, pooled cutaneous lymph node cells were sorted. Extracted RNA was reverse transcribed into cDNA, the sequencing template. TCRdb's copy holds only in-frame clones and misses some; the assay was immunoSEQ multiplex PCR. The sample lists 200,000 to 300,000 clones, none appearing once, the ten largest making up more than 0.95%. Sequenced sample: CD4+ T cells sorted from a lymph node. The receptor set was obtained from a C3H/HeJ mouse with alopecia areata. Mouse MHC haplotype: H2-k.

This clone was counted between two and nine times. The genes are named according to mouse. The read ends 4 residues before the CDR3 terminus; that terminus is restored from the germline J gene. The sample holds other DNA sequences that translate to the same CDR3. The chain carries TRBV19 and TRBJ2-2; D might be TRBD1 (6 bases). V was pared by 6 bases and J by 2 bases, with 8 bases between. The CDR3 spans 13 residues. CDR1 and CDR2 from the germline V gene are FNHDT and SITEND (reference sequence). The CDR3 here is CASKGQNTGQLYF. Partial CDR3 DNA: TGTGCCAGCAAAGGACAGAACACCGGG.

As regards this clone: The gene symbols are mouse symbols. Coverage ceases 4 residues before the CDR3 finishes, and the germline J gene fills in the end. The sample carries other DNA sequences with the same CDR3. The chain recombines TRBV5 with TRBJ2-7, with D maybe TRBD1 (6 bases). This CDR3 spans 14 amino acids. Germline V gene sequence: CDR1 LGHNA, CDR2 YNLKQL (reference sequence). With 4 bases removed from V and 0 bases from J, the gap between germline ends came to 10 bases. CDR3 region: CASSPDRSSYEQYF. CDR3 DNA (partial): TGTGCCAGCAGCCCTGACAGGAGCTCCTAT.

This clone occurred a few times. The gene symbols are mouse symbols. Read data end 4 residues before the CDR3 end; the end is taken from the germline J gene. This sequence joins TRBV1 and TRBJ2-4, with D possibly matching TRBD1 (6 bases). CDR3 length equals 14 residues. V gave up 3 bases and J gave up 0 bases, with 7 bases separating them. The germline gives CDR1 NSQYPW, CDR2 LRSPGD (reference sequence). CDR3 bases read: TGCACCTGCAGTGCGACAGGTAGTCAAAAC. Translation gives CTCSATGSQN. The CDR3 in full is CTCSATGSQNTLYF.

A word on this clone: Gene names denote mouse genes. The observed sequence ends 4 residues before the CDR3 terminus, with the missing tail filled in from the germline J gene. Other nucleotide sequences in the sample specify the same CDR3. The V call is TRBV13-2, the J call TRBJ2-7; 11 nucleotides agree with TRBD1. Germline lookup yields CDR1 NNHNN and CDR2 SYGAGS (reference sequence). The CDR3 totals 13 residues. CDR3 residues: CASGEGQGDEQYF. The DNA read from the CDR3 is TGTGCCAGCGGTGAGGGACAGGGGGAT.

This clone has more than one count but fewer than ten. Gene names denote mouse genes. Other DNA sequences of this sample code for an identical CDR3. Here the CDR3 reads CASSEGQPNTGQLYF. The covered CDR3 bases are TGTGCCAGCAGTGAGGGACAACCAAACACCGGG. The V gene is TRBV13-1, the J gene TRBJ2-2; TRBD1 might be the D (6 bases). The read ends 4 residues before the CDR3 terminus; that terminus is restored from the germline J gene. Trimming took 2 bases from V and 0 from J, leaving 8 bases between them. The germline V gene encodes CDR1 NSHNY and CDR2 SYGAGN. This CDR3 is 15 amino acids long.

This clone showed up just a few times. These gene names are mouse names. The CDR3 goes on 4 residues after the read ends, and that part is filled in from the germline J gene. The gene calls are TRBV31 and TRBJ2-2; 10 bases agree with TRBD2. The CDR3 is 17 amino acids. Germline CDR1 GKSSPN, CDR2 SITVG. V shed 0 bases, J shed 0 bases, and the junction held 4 bases outside the gene matches. The part of the CDR3 DNA that was read is TGTGCCTGGAGTCTTGGCTGGGGGGGCACAAACACCGGG. Its protein product is CAWSLGWGGTNTG. The whole CDR3 sequence is CAWSLGWGGTNTGQLYF.

Note on this clone: Mouse names are used for the genes. The read gets to within 4 residues of the CDR3 end, and the germline J gene fills in the rest. Other DNA sequences in the same sample also yield this CDR3. V and J are TRBV13-1 and TRBJ2-1; D is perhaps TRBD2 (7 bases). Looked up from germline, CDR1 is NSHNY and CDR2 is SYGAGN. The CDR3 runs 14 residues. The CDR3: CASSDEGGRAEQFF. The covered CDR3 bases are TGTGCCAGCAGTGATGAGGGGGGGAGAGCT.

This clone was detected only a few times. Germline and genes here are mouse. Here the CDR3 reads CAWSSDSNNQDTQYF. The DNA read from the CDR3 is TGTGCCTGGAGTTCGGACAGCAATAACCAAGAC. The V and J genes are TRBV31 and TRBJ2-5; TRBD1 might be the D (6 bases). The read stops 4 residues short of the end of the CDR3; the missing end is completed from the germline J gene. Germline values: CDR1 GKSSPN, CDR2 SITVG. CDR3 size: 15 residues. Trimming cost V 2 bases and J 0 bases, with 12 bases left between them.

About this clone itself: Gene names denote mouse genes. The CDR3 goes on 4 residues after the read ends, and that part is filled in from the germline J gene. This chain connects TRBV31 to TRBJ1-4; maybe TRBD1 (6 bases). The CDR3 runs to 15 residues. Germline V gives CDR1 GKSSPN, CDR2 SITVG. The CDR3 DNA, read in part, is TGTGCCTGGAGTCACGGACTGGGGGGGCGCGAA. Its translation: CAWSHGLGGRE. The CDR3 in its entirety is CAWSHGLGGRERLFF.

This clone was detected many times. The gene symbols are mouse symbols. The read terminates 4 residues before the CDR3 end, so the remaining end is supplied by the germline J gene. The J gene is TRBJ2-2, the V gene TRBV17; a weak D match, TRBD1 (6 bases). The CDR3 is 15 amino acids. The germline V gene has CDR1 MNHDT and CDR2 YYDKIL. Trimming stripped 1 base from V and 4 bases from J, with 10 bases between. This CDR3 reads CASSRGTGSTGQLYF. The CDR3 DNA, read in part, is TGTGCTAGCAGTAGAGGCACAGGGAGCACCGGG. Full variable domain (remainder filled in from reference TRBV17 and TRBJ2-2): DTTVKQNPRYKLARVGKPVNLICSQTMNHDTMYWYQKKPNQAPKLLLFYYDKILNREADTFEKFQSSRPNNSFCSLYIGSAGLEYSAMYLCASSRGTGSTGQLYFGEGSKLTVL.

This clone was seen more than once but under ten times. The germline and genes are mouse ones. The read halts 4 residues ahead of the CDR3 end, with the missing end drawn from the germline J gene. The J gene is TRBJ2-1, the V gene TRBV5; 10 positions agree with TRBD2. The trim removed 1 base at V and 5 bases at J, leaving 2 bases unmatched. The CDR3 is made up of 15 amino acids. The germline gives CDR1 LGHNA, CDR2 YNLKQL (reference sequence). The sequenced CDR3 bases are TGTGCCAGCAGCCAAGCTGGGGGGGCCCATGCT. Translation: CASSQAGGAHA. The entire CDR3 protein is CASSQAGGAHAEQFF.

To note about this clone: The gene names here belong to mouse. The CDR3 extends 4 residues past the end of the read, so its final part is completed from the germline J gene. This sequence joins TRBV19 and TRBJ2-7; the match to TRBD1 covers 9 bases. The V gene's germline CDR1 is FNHDT and CDR2 SITEND (reference sequence). This CDR3 comprises 14 residues. The CDR3 here is CASSIAGQGYEQYF. The covered CDR3 bases are TGTGCCAGCAGTATAGCAGGACAGGGGTAT.

A word on this clone: Germline and genes: mouse. Read sequence stops 4 residues before the CDR3 end, and the germline J gene provides the missing end. This chain uses TRBV13-1 with TRBJ1-1, with no clear D. The germline gives CDR1 NSHNY, CDR2 SYGAGN. The CDR3 length is 14 residues. The ends were cut back, 2 bases at V and 1 base at J, with 9 bases in the middle. The CDR3 sequence is CASSEWAGNTEVFF. The sequenced CDR3 bases are TGTGCCAGCAGTGAGTGGGCAGGGAACACA.

On this clone itself: Here the gene names and germline are mouse. The read ends 4 residues shy of where the CDR3 ends; the end is completed using the germline J gene. This same CDR3 is encoded by further DNA sequences in the sample. The chain uses TRBV31 and TRBJ2-5; 11 nucleotides agree with TRBD1. The CDR3 runs to 13 residues. CDR1 GKSSPN and CDR2 SITVG come from the germline V gene. The DNA read from the CDR3 is TGTGCCTGGAGTCGGGACAGGGGGGAC. This translates into CAWSRDRGD. The full CDR3 protein reads CAWSRDRGDTQYF.

In regard to this clone: The germline and genes are mouse ones. The read terminates 4 residues ahead of where the CDR3 ends, so the germline J gene completes it. The gene calls are TRBV13-1 and TRBJ1-2; D is possibly TRBD1 (5 bases). Germline CDR1 is NSHNY and CDR2 is SYGAGN. This CDR3 comprises 12 residues. V gave up 5 bases and J gave up 2 bases, with 7 bases separating them. CDR3 DNA (partial): TGTGCCAGCAGAGGGGAGAACTCC. This encodes CASRGENS. The CDR3 reads in full as CASRGENSDYTF.

About this clone: The genes and germline here are from mouse. The read terminates 4 residues ahead of where the CDR3 ends, so the germline J gene completes it. This chain connects TRBV5 to TRBJ2-2, with no clear D. The CDR3 spans 16 residues. The V gene's germline CDR1 is LGHNA and CDR2 YNLKQL (reference sequence). Trimming took off 0 bases at V and 4 bases at J, with 12 bases between the two ends. CDR3 in amino acids: CASSQERRVGTGQLYF. The DNA read from the CDR3 is TGTGCCAGCAGCCAAGAAAGGAGGGTAGGCACCGGG.

Concerning this clone itself: Genes and germline are mouse. The sequenced fragment ends 4 residues before the CDR3 boundary, so the rest is inferred from the germline J gene. J is TRBJ2-5 and V is TRBV5; tentative D call: TRBD2 (6 bases). This CDR3 spans 14 amino acids. Per germline, CDR1 LGHNA and CDR2 YNLKQL (reference sequence). The CDR3 sequence: CASSQEWDLDTQYF. CDR3 bases read: TGTGCCAGCAGCCAAGAATGGGACTTAGAC.

Points on this clone: Germline and genes: mouse. The CDR3 end is not reached by the read, which stops 4 residues before it; the germline J gene fills it in. This sequence joins TRBV19 and TRBJ1-2; 9 bases line up with TRBD1. The CDR3 loop spans 14 amino acids. Trimming at V came to 6 bases and at J to 3 bases, leaving 6 bases not matched to a gene. Germline values: CDR1 FNHDT, CDR2 SITEND (reference sequence). CDR3 amino acids: CASTPGQGDSDYTF. CDR3 DNA, as far as it was read: TGTGCCAGCACTCCGGGACAGGGAGACTCC.

This clone has more than one count but fewer than ten. Genes here carry mouse names. The CDR3 end is not reached by the read, which stops 4 residues before it; the germline J gene fills it in. The sample carries other DNA sequences with the same CDR3. The rearrangement joins TRBV5 to TRBJ2-1; unclear D gene. Germline assignment: CDR1 LGHNA and CDR2 YNLKQL (reference sequence). V was pared by 0 bases and J by 0 bases, with 3 bases between. CDR3 size: 14 residues. CDR3 region: CASSQDNNYAEQFF. The DNA read from the CDR3 is TGTGCCAGCAGCCAAGACAATAACTATGCT.

With regard to this clone: Any gene name here is a mouse gene name. From the germline J gene comes the end of the CDR3, since the read stops 4 residues before it. The V call is TRBV13-3, the J call TRBJ2-1; 12 nucleotides match TRBD2. The germline V gene encodes CDR1 NNHDY and CDR2 SYVADS. The ends lost 4 bases at V and 5 bases at J; junction bases unmatched: 4. The CDR3 sequence is 15 residues long. The CDR3 sequence is CASSPRDWGDAEQFF. The sequenced CDR3 bases are TGTGCCAGCAGTCCCCGGGACTGGGGGGATGCT.